Each of the 16 T cell receptor beta chains below was sequenced from the same sample in a study of cytomegalovirus exposure and HLA in healthy donors (dated by TCRdb to 2016 to 2017). To prepare the library, the immunoSEQ multiplex PCR assay was applied. The multiplex PCR relied on a mix of 60 forward primers for TCR Vbeta segments and 13 reverse primers for TCR Jbeta segments. TCRdb provides this immuneACCESS table in a form limited to in-frame rearrangements. Some clones are lacking; in checked studies, under half of them reflect an unresolved V gene, and why the rest are absent is not known. This sample is represented by tens of thousands of clones; roughly 75% of them were singletons. 7.2% of the sample comes from the top ten. The sample taken for sequencing was PBMCs. These receptors came from a middle-aged woman in good health and CMV-seronegative.

The V gene is TRBV6-1, the J gene TRBJ2-7; TRBD2 agrees at 11 bases. Germline V gene lookup returns CDR1 MNHNS and CDR2 SASEGT. CDR3 size: 14 residues. V shed 5 bases, J shed 4 bases, and the junction held 4 bases outside the gene matches. The CDR3 region has the DNA TGTGCCAGCAGTCGGCTAGCGGGAGGTTACGAGCAGTACTTC. This translates into CASSRLAGGYEQYF.

Only one count was recorded for this clone. The chain joins TRBV6-1 to TRBJ2-1, with 10 positions matching TRBD2. The V gene end was trimmed by 4 bases and the J gene end by 9 bases; junction bases not matched to a gene: 9. Germline V gives CDR1 MNHNS, CDR2 SASEGT. CDR3 length: 15 amino acids. The CDR3 is CASSAYSGGKGEQFF. CDR3 DNA: TGTGCCAGCAGTGCCTATAGCGGGGGGAAGGGTGAGCAGTTCTTC.

The chain recombines TRBV7-9 with TRBJ2-3, with D possibly being TRBD1 (5 bases). CDR1 and CDR2 (germline): SEHNR, FQNEAQ (reference sequence). The CDR3 contains 16 residues. V was clipped by 4 bases and J by 0 bases, with 14 bases between them. The DNA for the CDR3 is TGTGCCAGCAGCTCCCAGGGTGCCTCTAGCACAGATACGCAGTATTTT. It is translated as CASSSQGASSTDTQYF.

The chain employs TRBV5-1 and TRBJ2-5, with 9 bases that match TRBD1. CDR3 length: 15 amino acids. Germline V lookup: CDR1 SGHRS, CDR2 YFSETQ. V trimming: 4 bases; J trimming: 5 bases; junction bases outside the gene matches: 9. As DNA, the CDR3 is TGCGCCAGCAGCCCCACAGGGGGCGAAATCGAGACCCAGTACTTC. Translation: CASSPTGGEIETQYF.

DNA for the CDR3: TGCGCCAGCAGCTCCCGGGACAGGGGCACCGGGGAGCTGTTTTTT. It is translated as CASSSRDRGTGELFF. This rearrangement joins TRBV5-1 to TRBJ2-2, with 10 bases aligning to TRBD1. The germline gives CDR1 SGHRS, CDR2 YFSETQ. CDR3 size: 15 residues. V dropped 3 bases and J dropped 4; count of bases not matched to a gene: 3.

The chain joins TRBV18 to TRBJ1-1; no reliable D call. Germline assignment: CDR1 KGHSH and CDR2 LQKENI. Trimming shortened V by 4 bases and J by 1 base, and 7 bases separated the two germline ends. There are 13 residues in the CDR3. CDR3: CASSRQGNTEAFF. The DNA of the CDR3 is TGTGCCAGCTCACGACAAGGGAACACTGAAGCTTTCTTT.

In its sample, this clone was seen once. This sequence joins TRBV10-3 and TRBJ1-6; no firm D call. The CDR3 extends over 14 amino acids. V gave up 2 bases and J gave up 10 bases, with 12 bases separating them. From germline, CDR1 is ENHRY and CDR2 SYGVKD. The CDR3 coding sequence is TGTGCCATCAGTGAGGACATTGGTCACTCACCCCTCCACTTT. It yields the protein CAISEDIGHSPLHF.

The chain carries TRBV18 and TRBJ2-6; TRBD1 aligns across 10 bases. Looked up from germline, CDR1 is KGHSH and CDR2 is LQKENI. CDR3 length equals 16 residues. The V gene end was trimmed by 2 bases and the J gene end by 2 bases; junction bases not matched to a gene: 0. The CDR3 sequence is CASSPGTGAGANVLTF. The CDR3 DNA follows: TGTGCCAGCTCACCAGGGACAGGGGCTGGGGCCAACGTCCTGACTTTC. Drawing the rest from reference TRBV18 and TRBJ2-6, the complete variable domain is NAGVMQNPRHLVRRRGQEARLRCSPMKGHSHVYWYRQLPEEGLKFMVYLQKENIIDESGMPKERFSAEFPKEGPSILRIQQVVRGDSAAYFCASSPGTGAGANVLTFGAGSRLTVL.

The V gene is TRBV5-1, the J gene TRBJ1-6, with D possibly matching TRBD1 (5 bases). This CDR3 spans 15 amino acids. V was shortened by 0 bases and J by 10 bases, with 14 bases between the two germline ends. From germline, CDR1 is SGHRS and CDR2 YFSETQ. The chain's CDR3 is CASSLGTGDRSPLHF. DNA of the CDR3: TGCGCCAGCAGCTTGGGGACGGGGGATAGATCACCCCTCCACTTT.

This clone was observed a single time. The chain uses TRBV25-1 and TRBJ2-5; TRBD1 matches 9 bases. This CDR3 region has 15 residues. The V and J ends lost 0 bases and 3 bases, in that order; junction bases with no gene match: 2. Germline loops: CDR1 MGHDK, CDR2 SYGVNS. CDR3 in amino acids: CASSEYGTGKETQYF. In nucleotides, the CDR3 is TGTGCCAGCAGTGAATATGGGACAGGGAAAGAGACCCAGTACTTC.

This clone was seen a single time. Here the CDR3 reads CASKPSGISSTYNSPLHF. The CDR3 DNA reads as TGTGCCAGTAAGCCCTCGGGGATCTCAAGCACCTATAATTCACCCCTCCACTTT. This sequence joins TRBV19 and TRBJ1-6; D gene unclear. V was clipped by 7 bases and J by 2 bases, with 21 bases between them. CDR3 length: 18 residues. Germline V gives CDR1 LNHDA, CDR2 SQIVND (reference sequence). The entire variable domain, with the rest obtained from reference TRBV19 and TRBJ1-6, is as follows: DGGITQSPKYLFRKEGQNVTLSCEQNLNHDAMYWYRQDPGQGLRLIYYSQIVNDFQKGDIAEGYSVSREKKESFPLTVTSAQKNPTAFYLCASKPSGISSTYNSPLHFGNGTRLTVT.

The chain couples TRBV9 to TRBJ1-5; D is undetermined. This CDR3 has 13 residues. V dropped 0 bases and J dropped 5 bases, with 6 bases sitting between them. The germline gives CDR1 SGDLS, CDR2 YYNGEE. The CDR3, as DNA: TGTGCCAGCAGCGTAGACAACGATCAGCCCCAGCATTTT. It encodes CASSVDNDQPQHF.

This chain joins TRBV15 and TRBJ2-5; TRBD1 matches at 10 bases. In germline, CDR1 is LNHNV, CDR2 YYDKDF (reference sequence). Trimming took 6 bases from V and 3 from J; bases not matched to a gene: 7. The CDR3 contains 15 residues. DNA for the CDR3: TGTGCCACCAGGTTGGGACAGGGGCGGGAAGAGACCCAGTACTTC. Protein: CATRLGQGREETQYF.

The chain recombines TRBV4-2 with TRBJ2-5; 8 bases fit TRBD1. This CDR3 contains 16 residues. Trimming cost V 1 base and J 3 bases; bases outside gene matches: 7. Germline CDR1 and CDR2: LGHNA and YNFKEQ. CDR3 region: CASSQAGGTGEETQYF. The CDR3 DNA sequence: TGTGCCAGCAGCCAAGCCGGCGGGACAGGAGAAGAGACCCAGTACTTC.

The V call is TRBV5-1, the J call TRBJ2-2; 7 nucleotides match TRBD2. The CDR3 consists of 18 residues. The germline gives CDR1 SGHRS, CDR2 YFSETQ. With V trimmed by 4 bases and J by 8 bases, 20 bases remained unmatched. For the CDR3, the DNA is TGCGCCAGCAGCCCGAAACTACTAGCGTACGCCAGAATGGGGGAGCTGTTTTTT. This gives the protein CASSPKLLAYARMGELFF.

This rearrangement joins TRBV5-1 to TRBJ2-5, with D possibly TRBD1 on 6 matching bases. The CDR3 totals 15 residues. Trimming cost V 4 bases and J 1 base, with 14 bases left between them. The germline V gene encodes CDR1 SGHRS and CDR2 YFSETQ. The CDR3, as DNA: TGCGCCAGCAGCGCTACAGGGTCCCCCCAAGAGACCCAGTACTTC. Its translation: CASSATGSPQETQYF.